Below are 29 T cell receptor beta chains sequenced from a single sample in a study of control samples from healthy donors and cancer patients. Profiled with immunoSEQ multiplex PCR; TCRdb holds only in-frame clones, not every one. The data contain 98,000 or so clones, approximately 82% of them seen just once; the ten biggest clones take up roughly 6.5%. Sequencing used blood. The receptors stem from a man between 18 and 29 years old in good health.

This chain links TRBV11-2 with TRBJ2-7; D possibly corresponds to TRBD1 (5 bases). CDR1 is SGHAT, CDR2 FQNNGV, per germline. CDR3 size: 16 residues. Trimming pared 4 bases from V and 3 bases from J, leaving 19 bases between. CDR3 protein: CASSSLYSGIGYEQYF. CDR3 DNA: TGTGCCAGCAGCTCATTGTATTCAGGGATCGGCTACGAGCAGTACTTC. The full variable domain, completed using reference TRBV11-2 and TRBJ2-7, is EAGVAQSPRYKIIEKRQSVAFWCNPISGHATLYWYQQILGQGPKLLIQFQNNGVVDDSQLPKDRFSAERLKGVDSTLKIQPAKLEDSAVYLCASSSLYSGIGYEQYFGPGTRLTVT.

CDR3 nucleotides: TGTGCCAGCAGCCGGACTAGCGGGGGGGCGGAGACCCAGTACTTC. Translated, it gives CASSRTSGGAETQYF. The chain carries TRBV7-2 and TRBJ2-5; TRBD2 matches at 15 bases. The CDR3 has 15 residues. Germline CDR1 SGHTA, CDR2 FQGNSA. J gave up 5 bases and V 5 bases, and 3 bases lay outside the gene matches. Complete variable domain (other parts from reference TRBV7-2 and TRBJ2-5): GAGVSQSPSNKVTEKGKDVELRCDPISGHTALYWYRQSLGQGLEFLIYFQGNSAPDKSGLPSDRFSAERTGGSVSTLTIQRTQQEDSAVYLCASSRTSGGAETQYFGPGTRLLVL.

This chain joins TRBV7-9 and TRBJ2-3; D tentatively fits TRBD1 or TRBD2 (5 bases each). Trimming pared 1 base from V and 0 bases from J, leaving 8 bases between. The CDR3 consists of 15 residues. Germline V lookup: CDR1 SEHNR, CDR2 FQNEAQ (reference sequence). DNA of the CDR3: TGTGCCAGCAGCTTAGAGAGGGGTAGCACAGATACGCAGTATTTT. It yields the protein CASSLERGSTDTQYF.

The V gene is TRBV11-2, the J gene TRBJ1-1; the D is unclear. The CDR3 has 14 amino acids. Germline V gives CDR1 SGHAT, CDR2 FQNNGV. Trimming stripped 5 bases from V and 2 bases from J, with 12 bases between. In nucleotides, the CDR3 is TGTGCCAGCAGCCGGGATGCCAGAAACACTGAAGCTTTCTTT. Amino acid sequence: CASSRDARNTEAFF. Complete variable domain (other parts from reference TRBV11-2 and TRBJ1-1): EAGVAQSPRYKIIEKRQSVAFWCNPISGHATLYWYQQILGQGPKLLIQFQNNGVVDDSQLPKDRFSAERLKGVDSTLKIQPAKLEDSAVYLCASSRDARNTEAFFGQGTRLTVV.

The rearrangement links TRBV2 to TRBJ2-1; 9 bases align to TRBD1. Germline V gene data show CDR1 as SNHLY and CDR2 as FYNNEI. The ends lost 5 bases at V and 3 bases at J; junction bases unmatched: 5. The CDR3 covers 15 residues. The CDR3 DNA sequence: TGTGCCAGCAGTAGGACAGGGGCTAACTACAATGAGCAGTTCTTC. Its translation is CASSRTGANYNEQFF. Using reference TRBV2 and TRBJ2-1 for the parts outside the CDR3, the full variable domain is EPEVTQTPSHQVTQMGQEVILRCVPISNHLYFYWYRQILGQKVEFLVSFYNNEISEKSEIFDDQFSVERPDGSNFTLKIRSTKLEDSAMYFCASSRTGANYNEQFFGPGTRLTVL.

The chain is built from TRBV27 and TRBJ2-3; 7 nucleotides align to TRBD2. The CDR3 spans 16 residues. J was trimmed by 4 bases and V by 5 bases; bases with no gene match: 12. CDR1 and CDR2 from the germline V gene are MNHEY and SMNVEV (reference sequence). In DNA form, the CDR3 reads TGTGCCAGCAGTCCTCTAGCGGCGTTCGGCCCAGATACGCAGTATTTT. Protein: CASSPLAAFGPDTQYF.

This clone came up a few times. The chain combines TRBV29-1 with TRBJ1-5; 9 bases map to TRBD1. The length of the CDR3 is 13 residues. Germline CDR1 reads SQVTM; CDR2 reads ANQGSEA. V was pared by 5 bases and J by 7 bases, with 6 bases of the junction left unmatched. CDR3 loop: CSVNRGLGQPQHF. As DNA, the CDR3 is TGCAGCGTTAACAGGGGGCTCGGACAGCCCCAGCATTTT.

This clone was seen more than once but under ten times. The J gene is TRBJ1-6, the V gene TRBV10-3; TRBD1 aligns across 9 bases. The length of the CDR3 is 13 residues. Germline V gene lookup returns CDR1 ENHRY and CDR2 SYGVKD. The junction had 4 bases not matched to a gene; V was cut back by 10 bases and J by 6 bases. This CDR3 reads CATATGGNSPLHF. CDR3 bases: TGTGCCACAGCGACAGGGGGTAATTCACCCCTCCACTTT.

The rearrangement joins TRBV4-3 to TRBJ2-7; D tentatively reads TRBD1 or TRBD2 (5 bases each). The CDR3 totals 15 residues. Trimming stripped 0 bases from V and 4 bases from J, with 13 bases between. Germline loops: CDR1 LGHNA, CDR2 YSLEER. This CDR3 is CASSQESGGYYEQYF. The CDR3 bases are TGCGCCAGCAGCCAAGAAAGTGGGGGTTATTACGAGCAGTACTTC.

The chain has TRBV4-2 and TRBJ2-7; 8 bases map to TRBD2. The CDR3 runs to 13 residues. In germline, CDR1 is LGHNA, CDR2 YNFKEQ. The CDR3 spells CASSSQPGLGLLV. The DNA of the CDR3 is TGTGCCAGCAGCTCACAACCGGGACTAGGACTTCTTGTC.

This clone showed up just a few times. The chain couples TRBV10-3 to TRBJ1-2; D call uncertain. The V end was cut by 4 bases, the J end by 1 base, with 7 bases between. The CDR3 sequence is 13 residues long. CDR1 is ENHRY and CDR2 is SYGVKD in the germline V gene. The CDR3 DNA reads TGTGCCATCAGTGTGGACGGTAACTATGGCTACACCTTC. Amino acid sequence: CAISVDGNYGYTF.

CDR3 sequence: CASSGGRIETQYF. Written as DNA, the CDR3 is TGTGCCAGTTCGGGCGGTCGGATCGAGACCCAGTACTTC. The gene calls are TRBV19 and TRBJ2-5; D gene ambiguous. Trimming left V 8 bases short and J 5 bases short, with 15 bases between. This CDR3 has 13 residues. In germline, CDR1 is LNHDA, CDR2 SQIVND (reference sequence). Drawing the rest from reference TRBV19 and TRBJ2-5, the complete variable domain is DGGITQSPKYLFRKEGQNVTLSCEQNLNHDAMYWYRQDPGQGLRLIYYSQIVNDFQKGDIAEGYSVSREKKESFPLTVTSAQKNPTAFYLCASSGGRIETQYFGPGTRLLVL.

The V gene is TRBV6-5, the J gene TRBJ1-4, with a tentative D call TRBD1 (5 bases). Germline assignment: CDR1 MNHEY and CDR2 SVGAGI. The CDR3 runs to 15 residues. Trimming took 5 bases from V and 8 from J, leaving 18 bases between them. The DNA for the CDR3 is TGTGCCAGCAGTCGGGCGGGGGTCCTGAAGGAAAAACTGTTTTTT. It translates to CASSRAGVLKEKLFF.

The rearrangement joins TRBV5-6 to TRBJ2-5, with D possibly being TRBD1 or TRBD2 (7 bases each). Trimming removed 4 bases from V and 9 bases from J, with 25 bases in between. CDR3 length equals 16 residues. CDR1 and CDR2 (germline): SGHDT, YYEEEE. CDR3 residues: CASSLSLGVQGGSQYF. In DNA form, the CDR3 reads TGTGCCAGCAGCCTATCTTTAGGTGTGCAGGGGGGGTCCCAGTACTTC.

The gene calls are TRBV19 and TRBJ1-1, with 9 bases that match TRBD1. V lost 4 bases, J lost 5 bases, and 14 bases stayed unmatched. CDR3 size: 17 residues. CDR1 LNHDA and CDR2 SQIVND come from the germline V gene (reference sequence). The CDR3 here is CASSTLPGQGLGTEAFF. CDR3 DNA sequence: TGTGCCAGTAGTACATTGCCGGGACAGGGATTAGGGACTGAAGCTTTCTTT.

V and J are TRBV3-1 (or the pseudogene TRBV3-2) and TRBJ2-3, with D maybe TRBD1 (6 bases). The CDR3 spans 15 residues. Germline V CDR1 and CDR2: LGHDT, YNNKEL (reference sequence). The germline V and J ends were trimmed by 4 bases and 2 bases, with 13 bases remaining between them. This CDR3 reads CASSRVQGNTDTQYF. In DNA, the CDR3 is TGTGCCAGCAGCCGTGTCCAGGGGAACACAGATACGCAGTATTTT.

The chain recombines TRBV2 with TRBJ1-2; no definite D call. V was pared by 0 bases and J by 5 bases, with 7 bases between. Per germline, CDR1 SNHLY and CDR2 FYNNEI. The CDR3 spans 13 residues. In DNA form, the CDR3 reads TGTGCCAGCAGTGAAGCGCCGGGGTATGGCTACACCTTC. Translating gives CASSEAPGYGYTF.

The J gene is TRBJ1-5, the V gene TRBV7-2; 7 positions agree with TRBD1. V was clipped by 5 bases and J by 0 bases; unmatched bases: 13. The CDR3 totals 18 residues. Germline V gene data show CDR1 as SGHTA and CDR2 as FQGNSA. CDR3 nucleotide sequence: TGTGCCAGCAGCCCAGGGGGGGCAGGGAAGTATAGCAATCAGCCCCAGCATTTT. Its protein is CASSPGGAGKYSNQPQHF.

The CDR3: CASSYLLGGGNQPQHF. The CDR3 DNA follows: TGTGCCAGCAGTTACCTTTTGGGTGGCGGCAATCAGCCCCAGCATTTT. The chain joins TRBV6-5 to TRBJ1-5, with no clear D. The CDR3 sequence is 16 residues long. The germline V gene has CDR1 MNHEY and CDR2 SVGAGI. Trimming removed 2 bases from V and 2 bases from J, with 13 bases in between.

The chain links TRBV5-1 to TRBJ2-3, with a possible D match to TRBD1 (5 bases). V lost 4 bases and J 1 base, leaving 16 bases between the germline ends. The CDR3 has 16 residues. Looked up from germline, CDR1 is SGHRS and CDR2 is YFSETQ. CDR3 DNA: TGCGCCAGCAGCCCCGACAGCTTTGTGGGCACAGATACGCAGTATTTT. Translation: CASSPDSFVGTDTQYF.

The CDR3 loop is CASSLEGTGRKLFF. DNA of the CDR3: TGTGCCAGCAGCTTGGAAGGGACAGGGAGGAAACTGTTTTTT. The V call is TRBV5-4, the J call TRBJ1-4, with TRBD1 matching 9 bases. Germline V lookup: CDR1 SGHNT, CDR2 YYREEE (reference sequence). Trimming at V came to 0 bases and at J to 11 bases, leaving 5 bases not matched to a gene. The CDR3 is 14 residues long.

The chain joins TRBV5-1 to TRBJ1-1; D perhaps matches TRBD1 (6 bases). V lost 2 bases to trimming and J lost 0 bases, with 23 bases between them. CDR1 is SGHRS, CDR2 YFSETQ, per germline. The CDR3 totals 19 residues. CDR3 in DNA: TGCGCCAGCAGCTTCTTACAATATACAGGGCCGCTCATGAACACTGAAGCTTTCTTT. Translated, it gives CASSFLQYTGPLMNTEAFF.

This clone was detected a few times. The rearrangement joins TRBV2 to TRBJ1-5; no firm D call. The CDR3 runs 13 residues. The germline V gene encodes CDR1 SNHLY and CDR2 FYNNEI. Trimming removed 1 base at V and 9 bases at J, with 10 bases between. The CDR3, as DNA: TGTGCCAGCAGTGAAGAGGACCCTTCGCCCCAGCATTTT. Its translation is CASSEEDPSPQHF.

This clone was recorded once. The chain recombines TRBV7-2 with TRBJ2-2; tentative D call: TRBD1 (5 bases). The CDR3 runs 16 residues. Looked up from germline, CDR1 is SGHTA and CDR2 is FQGNSA. Trimming removed 1 base from V and 0 bases from J, with 9 bases in between. CDR3 region: CASSLGYRPNTGELFF. The CDR3 region has the DNA TGTGCCAGCAGCTTAGGCTACAGGCCGAACACCGGGGAGCTGTTTTTT.

The genes are TRBV4-1 and TRBJ2-5; possibly TRBD2 for D (5 bases). Germline V CDR1 and CDR2: MGHRA, YSYEKL. Trimming stripped 1 base from V and 2 bases from J, with 17 bases between. The CDR3 consists of 17 residues. For the CDR3, the DNA is TGCGCCAGCAGCCAAGTTAGGTCCTTGGACTTTCAAGAGACCCAGTACTTC. Amino acids: CASSQVRSLDFQETQYF.

The V call is TRBV5-4, the J call TRBJ2-6; D is unclear. This CDR3 contains 18 residues. The V gene's germline CDR1 is SGHNT and CDR2 YYREEE (reference sequence). V was trimmed by 0 bases and J by 0 bases, leaving 13 bases between them. As DNA, the CDR3 is TGTGCCAGCAGCTTGGAAAGAGCCAGACTCTCTGGGGCCAACGTCCTGACTTTC. This translates into CASSLERARLSGANVLTF.

The chain recombines TRBV4-1 with TRBJ2-5; 8 nucleotides align to TRBD2. Germline assignment: CDR1 MGHRA and CDR2 YSYEKL. The CDR3 runs 16 residues. With V trimmed by 2 bases and J by 1 base, 6 bases remained unmatched. CDR3 in amino acids: CASSQSRGGPQETQYF. CDR3 coding DNA: TGCGCCAGCAGCCAATCACGGGGGGGCCCCCAAGAGACCCAGTACTTC.

The chain couples TRBV28 to TRBJ2-7; D may correspond to TRBD1 or TRBD2 (5 bases each). Germline lookup yields CDR1 MDHEN and CDR2 SYDVKM. V was cut by 3 bases and J by 3 bases, with 18 bases left in between. This CDR3 spans 16 amino acids. The CDR3 DNA reads as TGTGCCAGCAGTTTGATTTTCGGGACCCCGAACTACGAGCAGTACTTC. Residues: CASSLIFGTPNYEQYF. The full variable domain, in which reference TRBV28 and TRBJ2-7 provide the parts outside the CDR3, is DVKVTQSSRYLVKRTGEKVFLECVQDMDHENMFWYRQDPGLGLRLIYFSYDVKMKEKGDIPEGYSVSREKKERFSLILESASTNQTSMYLCASSLIFGTPNYEQYFGPGTRLTVT.

The chain joins TRBV4-3 to TRBJ1-1; no reliable D call. Germline CDR1 reads LGHNA; CDR2 reads YSLEER. The V end lost 0 bases, the J end lost 10 bases, and 18 bases lay between the germline ends. The CDR3 has 15 residues. The CDR3 loop reads CASSQEYRANERAFF. The CDR3 nucleotides are TGCGCCAGCAGCCAAGAGTATAGGGCGAACGAGAGAGCTTTCTTT.